Shown below are 10 T cell receptor beta chains from a single sample sequenced in a study of shared clonotypes between healthy human individuals. The repertoire was sequenced with immunoSEQ multiplex PCR; TCRdb's copy has only in-frame clones and lacks some. The table has about 590,000 clones, around 95% seen once; the top ten hold less than 0.13%. CD45RO-negative, CCR7-positively selected cells formed the naive CD8 fraction, excluding terminally differentiated effector memory CD45RA+ cells. Sequences were obtained from naive CD8+ T cells sorted from blood. The receptors come from a woman aged 30 to 39 in good health.

J is TRBJ1-1 and V is TRBV2; TRBD1 might be the D (6 bases). V lost 7 bases to trimming and J lost 1 base, with 10 bases between them. CDR3 length equals 13 residues. Germline CDR1 SNHLY, CDR2 FYNNEI. The CDR3 nucleotides read TGTGCCAGCATAAGGGGGGGGAACACTGAAGCTTTCTTT. As protein: CASIRGGNTEAFF.

The chain combines TRBV5-6 with TRBJ2-7; D call uncertain. V lost 1 base and J lost 0, with 11 bases in between. The CDR3 runs 15 residues. CDR1 and CDR2 (germline): SGHDT, YYEEEE. CDR3 DNA: TGTGCCAGCAGCTTGAATGGGGAAAGCTCCTACGAGCAGTACTTC. Protein product: CASSLNGESSYEQYF.

The rearrangement uses TRBV27 and TRBJ2-7, with D unresolved. V dropped 3 bases and J dropped 0 bases, with 9 bases sitting between them. The germline CDR1 and CDR2 sequences are MNHEY and SMNVEV (reference sequence). The CDR3 is 14 residues long. The CDR3 protein is CASSFGPSSYEQYF. Here the CDR3 DNA reads TGTGCCAGCAGTTTCGGTCCCAGCTCCTACGAGCAGTACTTC.

V and J are TRBV30 and TRBJ1-5, with 9 bases matching TRBD1. In germline, CDR1 is GTSNPN, CDR2 SVGIG (reference sequence). V lost 0 bases to trimming and J lost 7 bases; unmatched junction nucleotides: 7. The CDR3 has 15 residues. In nucleotides, the CDR3 is TGTGCCTGGAGTGTAATGGGACAGGGCGAACAGCCCCAGCATTTT. This translates into CAWSVMGQGEQPQHF.

The chain has TRBV2 and TRBJ2-7; 11 bases line up with TRBD2. Germline loops: CDR1 SNHLY, CDR2 FYNNEI. V trimming: 6 bases; J trimming: 3 bases; junction bases outside the gene matches: 4. This CDR3 spans 14 amino acids. CDR3 residues: CASSGLAGNYEQYF. CDR3 DNA: TGTGCCAGCAGCGGACTAGCGGGCAACTACGAGCAGTACTTC. Full variable domain (outside the CDR3, taken from reference TRBV2 and TRBJ2-7): EPEVTQTPSHQVTQMGQEVILRCVPISNHLYFYWYRQILGQKVEFLVSFYNNEISEKSEIFDDQFSVERPDGSNFTLKIRSTKLEDSAMYFCASSGLAGNYEQYFGPGTRLTVT.

V usage is TRBV28 and J usage is TRBJ1-5; 7 bases map to TRBD1. CDR3 length: 15 amino acids. V lost 5 bases to trimming and J lost 2 bases; unmatched junction nucleotides: 6. The V gene's germline CDR1 is MDHEN and CDR2 SYDVKM. The CDR3 reads CASSHRDRRNQPQHF. The CDR3 nucleotides are TGTGCCAGCAGTCACAGGGACAGACGCAATCAGCCCCAGCATTTT.

This chain connects TRBV2 to TRBJ2-3; D is possibly TRBD1 or TRBD2 (5 bases each). The CDR3 loop spans 14 amino acids. Trimming left V 11 bases short and J 2 bases short, with 17 bases between. Per germline, CDR1 SNHLY and CDR2 FYNNEI. For the CDR3, the DNA is TGTGCCTTGAGGGAAGCGGACATCACAGATACGCAGTATTTT. Residues: CALREADITDTQYF. Full variable domain (missing parts from reference TRBV2 and TRBJ2-3): EPEVTQTPSHQVTQMGQEVILRCVPISNHLYFYWYRQILGQKVEFLVSFYNNEISEKSEIFDDQFSVERPDGSNFTLKIRSTKLEDSAMYFCALREADITDTQYFGPGTRLTVL.

This chain joins TRBV2 and TRBJ1-5, with 7 bases that match TRBD1. Germline trimming cut 6 bases from V and 0 bases from J; bases unmatched to any gene: 5. Germline V gives CDR1 SNHLY, CDR2 FYNNEI. The CDR3 sequence is 15 residues long. In nucleotides, the CDR3 is TGTGCCAGCAGGGGGACAGAACTTAGCAATCAGCCCCAGCATTTT. Protein product: CASRGTELSNQPQHF.

The rearrangement joins TRBV4-1 to TRBJ2-2; 14 bases are a match to TRBD2. Germline V gene lookup returns CDR1 MGHRA and CDR2 YSYEKL. V lost 4 bases, J lost 4 bases, and 5 bases stayed unmatched. The CDR3 covers 17 residues. The CDR3: CASSPTSGRGATGELFF. Written as DNA, the CDR3 is TGCGCCAGCAGCCCGACTAGCGGGAGGGGTGCCACCGGGGAGCTGTTTTTT.

The chain is built from TRBV9 and TRBJ2-1; D may be TRBD2 (6 bases). V was trimmed by 0 bases and J by 4 bases, leaving 11 bases between them. CDR1 and CDR2 from the germline V gene are SGDLS and YYNGEE. CDR3 length: 15 residues. As DNA, the CDR3 is TGTGCCAGCAGCGTAGGAGACGGGACTTACAATGAGCAGTTCTTC. The encoded protein is CASSVGDGTYNEQFF.